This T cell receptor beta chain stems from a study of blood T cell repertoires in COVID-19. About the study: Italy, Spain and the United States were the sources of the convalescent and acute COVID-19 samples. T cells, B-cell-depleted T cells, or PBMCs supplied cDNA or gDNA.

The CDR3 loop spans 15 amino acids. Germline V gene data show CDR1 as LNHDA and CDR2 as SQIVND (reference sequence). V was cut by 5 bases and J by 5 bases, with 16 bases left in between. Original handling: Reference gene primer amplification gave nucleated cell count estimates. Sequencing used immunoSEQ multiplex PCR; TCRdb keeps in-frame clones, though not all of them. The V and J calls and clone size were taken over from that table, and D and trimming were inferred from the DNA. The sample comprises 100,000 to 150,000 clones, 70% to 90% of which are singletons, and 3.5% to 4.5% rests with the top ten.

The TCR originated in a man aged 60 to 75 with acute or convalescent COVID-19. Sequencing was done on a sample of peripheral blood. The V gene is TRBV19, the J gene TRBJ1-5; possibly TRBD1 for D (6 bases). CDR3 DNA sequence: TGTGCCAGTAGTCTTCAGGGGACCCTAGATCAGCCCCAGCATTTT. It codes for CASSLQGTLDQPQHF.